This T cell receptor beta chain was recovered during a study of T cell responses to AZD1222 COVID-19 vaccine. The study, taken as a whole, reports: Nearly half of unique spike-specific TCRs reportedly avoided B.1.351 and B.1.1.7 mutated regions. Repertoires were collected only later (after the peak T cell response had occurred). Just a handful of AZD1222 recipients tested seropositive at baseline. Possibly, clonal diversity was underestimated; donors were largely white British and included more females.

The germline V and J ends were trimmed by 1 base and 2 bases, with 8 bases remaining between them. The CDR3 spans 13 residues. Germline V CDR1 and CDR2: GTSNPN, SVGIG (reference sequence). Points on this clone: What it binds is not known.

Repertoires were generated with immunoSEQ multiplex PCR, while TCRdb's copy carries only in-frame clones and drops some. In the table there are about 130,000 clones, roughly nine tenths of which are singletons. Sequenced here: peripheral blood, sampled on day 0 of AZD1222 vaccination. This TCR came from an adult in good health. The chain joins TRBV30 to TRBJ1-1; D is ambiguous. CDR3 residues: CAWSGTPNTEAFF. The CDR3 nucleotides read TGTGCCTGGAGTGGCACTCCCAACACTGAAGCTTTCTTT.